These 18 T cell receptor beta chains were sequenced from one sample in a study of shared clonotypes between healthy human individuals. Profiling relied on immunoSEQ multiplex PCR, and the TCRdb table lists in-frame clones only, not all of them. The sample records around 2.1 million clones, approximately 96% being singletons. Sequencing was carried out using naive CD4+ T cells sorted from blood. The subset: CD45RA+ positively selected. The receptor source for this set is a man aged 18 to 30 in good health.

V gene TRBV10-1 combines with J gene TRBJ2-1; 9 nucleotides line up with TRBD1. With V trimmed by 3 bases and J by 4 bases, 7 bases remained unmatched. CDR3 length equals 16 residues. Looked up from germline, CDR1 is WNHNN and CDR2 is SYGVQD (reference sequence). Here the CDR3 DNA reads TGCGCCAGCAGTGAATCGACGGGACAGGGATACAATGAGCAGTTCTTC. Amino acids: CASSESTGQGYNEQFF.

This chain connects TRBV27 to TRBJ2-7, with 7 bases fitting TRBD1. Per germline, CDR1 MNHEY and CDR2 SMNVEV (reference sequence). Trimming removed 4 bases from V and 1 base from J; junction bases left unmatched: 4. This CDR3 is built from 14 residues. The DNA of the CDR3 is TGTGCCAGCAGTTCGGGACAGCATTCCTACGAGCAGTACTTC. Its translation: CASSSGQHSYEQYF.

The chain recombines TRBV5-1 with TRBJ2-3, with TRBD2 matching 11 bases. The length of the CDR3 is 15 residues. V was clipped by 0 bases and J by 4 bases; unmatched bases: 1. CDR1 is SGHRS and CDR2 is YFSETQ in the germline V gene. The CDR3 nucleotides read TGCGCCAGCAGCTTGGTTAGCGGGGGGGCAGATACGCAGTATTTT. This codes for CASSLVSGGADTQYF.

This clone was observed a single time. This rearrangement joins TRBV30 to TRBJ1-2; tentative D call: TRBD1 (5 bases). Trimming left V 5 bases short and J 4 bases short, with 20 bases between. The CDR3 is made up of 15 amino acids. Germline V gene data show CDR1 as GTSNPN and CDR2 as SVGIG (reference sequence). CDR3 nucleotide sequence: TGTGCCTGGGGCCTCTCCGGGGCGAGTAGCTATGGCTACACCTTC. Translated, it gives CAWGLSGASSYGYTF.

The rearrangement joins TRBV5-6 to TRBJ2-1; D perhaps matches TRBD2 (6 bases). The CDR3 extends over 15 amino acids. Trimming left V 2 bases short and J 5 bases short, with 14 bases between. Germline CDR1 reads SGHDT; CDR2 reads YYEEEE. CDR3 nucleotides: TGTGCCAGCAGCTTTAGGAGGGTCGTTGACAATGAGCAGTTCTTC. The encoded protein is CASSFRRVVDNEQFF.

This clone was observed once. The CDR3 region is CASTRQGVATGELFF. The CDR3 DNA reads as TGTGCCAGCACCCGACAGGGAGTCGCCACCGGGGAGCTGTTTTTT. The chain employs TRBV6-5 and TRBJ2-2, with 7 positions matching TRBD1. Germline values: CDR1 MNHEY, CDR2 SVGAGI. V trimming: 7 bases; J trimming: 4 bases; junction bases outside the gene matches: 9. This CDR3 comprises 15 residues.

The chain has TRBV19 and TRBJ1-5; D gene uncertain. Germline V lookup: CDR1 LNHDA, CDR2 SQIVND (reference sequence). This CDR3 spans 15 amino acids. Between the trimmed V and J ends, which lost 0 bases and 0 bases, there was a span of 6 bases. The CDR3 loop is CASSIDQVSNQPQHF. CDR3 DNA sequence: TGTGCCAGTAGTATAGATCAAGTTAGCAATCAGCCCCAGCATTTT. The full variable domain, its missing parts supplied by reference TRBV19 and TRBJ1-5, is DGGITQSPKYLFRKEGQNVTLSCEQNLNHDAMYWYRQDPGQGLRLIYYSQIVNDFQKGDIAEGYSVSREKKESFPLTVTSAQKNPTAFYLCASSIDQVSNQPQHFGDGTRLSIL.

This clone was observed a single time. The chain has TRBV6-5 and TRBJ1-1; D perhaps matches TRBD1 (6 bases). Germline CDR1 reads MNHEY; CDR2 reads SVGAGI. This CDR3 contains 14 residues. The germline V and J ends were trimmed by 6 bases and 0 bases, with 11 bases remaining between them. Here the CDR3 reads CASRLTGLNTEAFF. The CDR3 bases are TGTGCCAGCAGGCTTACAGGGCTGAACACTGAAGCTTTCTTT.

The rearrangement joins TRBV6-1 to TRBJ1-2; D gene ambiguous. CDR3 length equals 17 residues. Germline lookup yields CDR1 MNHNS and CDR2 SASEGT. Trimming left V 0 bases short and J 0 bases short, with 14 bases between. Here the CDR3 DNA reads TGTGCCAGCAGTGAAGCGCTTGTGGTCTTAGCTAACTATGGCTACACCTTC. This codes for CASSEALVVLANYGYTF.

The CDR3 sequence: CASSLGGIGNTIYF. CDR3 sequence (DNA): TGTGCCAGCAGCTTGGGAGGGATAGGAAACACCATATATTTT. The V gene is TRBV5-4, the J gene TRBJ1-3, with D uncertain. V lost 0 bases, J lost 4 bases, and 8 bases lay in between. Per germline, CDR1 SGHNT and CDR2 YYREEE (reference sequence). The CDR3 runs to 14 residues.

The gene calls are TRBV4-3 and TRBJ2-3; unclear D gene. The V end lost 3 bases, the J end lost 1 base, and 14 bases lay between the germline ends. This CDR3 comprises 16 residues. The germline CDR1 and CDR2 sequences are LGHNA and YSLEER. The CDR3: CASSHPGRSGTDTQYF. The CDR3 region has the DNA TGCGCCAGCAGCCATCCCGGACGGTCGGGCACAGATACGCAGTATTTT.

The rearrangement joins TRBV5-1 to TRBJ1-4, with unresolved D. The germline gives CDR1 SGHRS, CDR2 YFSETQ. There are 14 residues in the CDR3. V shed 2 bases and J shed 4 bases, with 9 bases lying between them. The CDR3: CASSLNGNNEKLFF. The DNA of the CDR3 is TGCGCCAGCAGCTTAAACGGAAATAATGAAAAACTGTTTTTT.

Worth noting for this clone: Other DNA sequences in this sample translate to the same CDR3. The CDR3 region is CASSQDGGTRSTDTQYF. Here the CDR3 DNA reads TGCGCCAGCAGCCAAGATGGCGGGACTAGGTCCACAGATACGCAGTATTTT. The chain carries TRBV4-3 and TRBJ2-3, with TRBD2 matching 8 bases. This CDR3 contains 17 residues. From germline, CDR1 is LGHNA and CDR2 YSLEER. With V trimmed by 0 bases and J by 2 bases, 7 bases remained unmatched.

The chain has TRBV7-2 and TRBJ2-7; 8 bases line up with TRBD2. Germline lookup yields CDR1 SGHTA and CDR2 FQGNSA. V dropped 8 bases and J dropped 3; count of bases not matched to a gene: 6. CDR3 length equals 13 residues. The CDR3 spells CASGLAAHYEQYF. CDR3 nucleotides: TGTGCCAGCGGACTAGCCGCTCACTACGAGCAGTACTTC.

CDR3 nucleotide sequence: TGCGCCAGCAGCACGATGTTTAACACTAATGAAAAACTGTTTTTT. This sequence encodes CASSTMFNTNEKLFF. V and J are TRBV5-1 and TRBJ1-4; D not resolved. From germline, CDR1 is SGHRS and CDR2 YFSETQ. The CDR3 spans 15 residues. The germline V and J ends were trimmed by 4 bases and 2 bases, with 12 bases remaining between them.

This clone has a handful of counts. Other DNA sequences in the same sample also yield this CDR3. This chain connects TRBV30 to TRBJ1-6; D is uncertain. The CDR3 totals 11 residues. The V gene's germline CDR1 is GTSNPN and CDR2 SVGIG (reference sequence). V lost 0 bases and J lost 10, with 4 bases in between. CDR3 DNA: TGTGCCTGGAGTGTAGGATCACCCCTCCACTTT. This translates into CAWSVGSPLHF.

J is TRBJ1-2 and V is TRBV19; D is unresolved. CDR3 length: 16 amino acids. CDR1 and CDR2 (germline): LNHDA, SQIVND (reference sequence). V lost 4 bases to trimming and J lost 7 bases, with 22 bases between them. The CDR3 DNA sequence: TGTGCCAGTAGTACCGCTACGAGGACTACGGCGTTTGGCTACACCTTC. Translating it yields CASSTATRTTAFGYTF.

The J gene is TRBJ1-2, the V gene TRBV5-1; TRBD1 matches 7 bases. J was trimmed by 4 bases and V by 4 bases; bases with no gene match: 7. The CDR3 covers 14 residues. Germline V gene lookup returns CDR1 SGHRS and CDR2 YFSETQ. The CDR3 reads CASSETGLSYGYTF. For the CDR3, the DNA is TGCGCCAGCAGCGAGACAGGGCTCAGCTATGGCTACACCTTC.